The 14 T cell receptor beta chains below come from one sample, sequenced in a study of T cell responses to AZD1222 COVID-19 vaccine. The method was immunoSEQ multiplex PCR; TCRdb's version includes in-frame clones alone and lacks a portion of them. Of 95,000 to 150,000 clones listed, about nine tenths are singletons. Source: peripheral blood, taken on day 0 of AZD1222 vaccination. The receptors come from an adult in good health.

The chain uses TRBV7-2 and TRBJ1-4; D is unclear. CDR1 SGHTA and CDR2 FQGNSA come from the germline V gene. The CDR3 length is 15 residues. Trimming left V 0 bases short and J 7 bases short, with 12 bases between. The CDR3 DNA follows: TGTGCCAGCAGCTTAGCGCAGGTGGCAGGTGAAAAACTGTTTTTT. This encodes CASSLAQVAGEKLFF.

The chain has TRBV2 and TRBJ2-5; D call uncertain. Trimming shortened V by 2 bases and J by 2 bases, and 9 bases separated the two germline ends. Germline V gene data show CDR1 as SNHLY and CDR2 as FYNNEI. There are 14 residues in the CDR3. CDR3 loop: CASSEQNLQETQYF. The DNA for the CDR3 is TGTGCCAGCAGTGAACAGAACCTACAAGAGACCCAGTACTTC. The full variable domain, with the rest looked up from reference TRBV2 and TRBJ2-5, is EPEVTQTPSHQVTQMGQEVILRCVPISNHLYFYWYRQILGQKVEFLVSFYNNEISEKSEIFDDQFSVERPDGSNFTLKIRSTKLEDSAMYFCASSEQNLQETQYFGPGTRLLVL.

The chain employs TRBV3-1 (or the pseudogene TRBV3-2) and TRBJ2-5; D unclear. Trimming cost V 3 bases and J 1 base, with 9 bases left between them. This CDR3 has 14 residues. Germline V gives CDR1 LGHDT, CDR2 YNNKEL (reference sequence). In DNA form, the CDR3 reads TGTGCCAGCAGCCAGAATATAGTCCAAGAGACCCAGTACTTC. This translates into CASSQNIVQETQYF.

The gene calls are TRBV7-2 and TRBJ1-5, with D unresolved. CDR3 length: 15 amino acids. The V gene's germline CDR1 is SGHTA and CDR2 FQGNSA. V gave up 5 bases and J gave up 3 bases, with 14 bases separating them. The CDR3 spells CASSAGSGPNQPQHF. CDR3 sequence (DNA): TGTGCCAGCAGCGCGGGCTCAGGACCCAATCAGCCCCAGCATTTT. The full variable domain, its missing parts supplied by reference TRBV7-2 and TRBJ1-5, is GAGVSQSPSNKVTEKGKDVELRCDPISGHTALYWYRQSLGQGLEFLIYFQGNSAPDKSGLPSDRFSAERTGGSVSTLTIQRTQQEDSAVYLCASSAGSGPNQPQHFGDGTRLSIL.

This chain uses TRBV12-3 or TRBV12-4 with TRBJ1-3; D remains ambiguous. The CDR3 is 13 amino acids. V lost 3 bases, J lost 5 bases, and 8 bases lay in between. CDR3 amino acids: CASSFPGRNTIYF. The CDR3 DNA reads TGTGCCAGCAGTTTCCCGGGGAGAAACACCATATATTTT.

This clone has a count of ten or more. The rearrangement uses TRBV2 and TRBJ2-5; D remains unclear. V lost 4 bases to trimming and J lost 1 base, with 7 bases between them. The CDR3 is 13 residues long. Germline V CDR1 and CDR2: SNHLY, FYNNEI. The chain's CDR3 is CASSGRFQETQYF. CDR3 DNA sequence: TGTGCCAGCAGTGGCAGATTCCAAGAGACCCAGTACTTC.

Written as DNA, the CDR3 is TGCGCCAGCTGCGAGGGACAGGCGAACACCGGGGAGCTGTTTTTT. The encoded protein is CASCEGQANTGELFF. V and J are TRBV5-1 and TRBJ2-2; 8 bases line up with TRBD1. The CDR3 covers 15 residues. V was clipped by 7 bases and J by 0 bases; unmatched bases: 5. Germline CDR1 SGHRS, CDR2 YFSETQ.

The CDR3 sequence is CASSLGGNYGYTF. Written as DNA, the CDR3 is TGTGCCAGCAGTTTGGGCGGGAACTATGGCTACACCTTC. The chain links TRBV6-5 to TRBJ1-2; D gene ambiguous. The CDR3 sequence is 13 residues long. The V end lost 4 bases, the J end lost 2 bases, and 8 bases lay between the germline ends. CDR1 MNHEY and CDR2 SVGAGI come from the germline V gene.

The V gene is TRBV7-8, the J gene TRBJ1-2, with D unclear. The CDR3 has 14 residues. V was clipped by 0 bases and J by 7 bases, with 12 bases between them. Germline CDR1 and CDR2: SGHVS and FQNEAQ. CDR3 sequence reads: CASSLAPDPSGYTF. CDR3 in DNA: TGTGCCAGCAGCTTAGCTCCCGACCCCTCTGGCTACACCTTC.

Here the CDR3 DNA reads TGTGCCAGCAGCCAACCGCAGGGGGAGCAGTACTTC. It translates to CASSQPQGEQYF. The gene calls are TRBV3-1 (or the pseudogene TRBV3-2) and TRBJ2-7, with D possibly matching TRBD1 (6 bases). This CDR3 region has 12 residues. CDR1 is LGHDT and CDR2 is YNNKEL in the germline V gene (reference sequence). V was pared by 2 bases and J by 7 bases, with 9 bases between.

The chain links TRBV18 to TRBJ1-6; D not certain. Germline V gives CDR1 KGHSH, CDR2 LQKENI. This CDR3 comprises 16 residues. Trimming removed 2 bases at V and 5 bases at J, with 13 bases between. In DNA form, the CDR3 reads TGTGCCAGCTCACCAACGACCAATCTTAATAATTCACCCCTCCACTTT. It codes for CASSPTTNLNNSPLHF. Full variable domain (missing parts from reference TRBV18 and TRBJ1-6): NAGVMQNPRHLVRRRGQEARLRCSPMKGHSHVYWYRQLPEEGLKFMVYLQKENIIDESGMPKERFSAEFPKEGPSILRIQQVVRGDSAAYFCASSPTTNLNNSPLHFGNGTRLTVT.

The V gene is TRBV7-9, the J gene TRBJ2-7; the D is unclear. This CDR3 region has 11 residues. V shed 1 base and J shed 6 bases, with 4 bases lying between them. Germline V gene sequence: CDR1 SEHNR, CDR2 FQNEAQ (reference sequence). For the CDR3, the DNA is TGTGCCAGCAGCTTAGGGCGCGAGCAGTACTTC. Translation gives CASSLGREQYF.

The chain combines TRBV7-9 with TRBJ2-3; weak D call: TRBD1 (5 bases). Trimming took off 5 bases at V and 7 bases at J, with 10 bases between the two ends. The CDR3 consists of 12 residues. The V gene's germline CDR1 is SEHNR and CDR2 FQNEAQ (reference sequence). CDR3 sequence: CASSPTENTQYF. In DNA form, the CDR3 reads TGTGCCAGCAGCCCGACAGAAAATACGCAGTATTTT.

Points on this clone: Other DNA variants within this sample encode the same CDR3. The gene calls are TRBV5-4 and TRBJ1-1; D may be TRBD1 (5 bases). Trimming pared 4 bases from V and 2 bases from J, leaving 15 bases between. CDR3 size: 15 residues. Germline CDR1 reads SGHNT; CDR2 reads YYREEE (reference sequence). This CDR3 reads CASSPLAGVNTEAFF. The CDR3, as DNA: TGTGCCAGCAGCCCCCTTGCGGGGGTTAACACTGAAGCTTTCTTT.